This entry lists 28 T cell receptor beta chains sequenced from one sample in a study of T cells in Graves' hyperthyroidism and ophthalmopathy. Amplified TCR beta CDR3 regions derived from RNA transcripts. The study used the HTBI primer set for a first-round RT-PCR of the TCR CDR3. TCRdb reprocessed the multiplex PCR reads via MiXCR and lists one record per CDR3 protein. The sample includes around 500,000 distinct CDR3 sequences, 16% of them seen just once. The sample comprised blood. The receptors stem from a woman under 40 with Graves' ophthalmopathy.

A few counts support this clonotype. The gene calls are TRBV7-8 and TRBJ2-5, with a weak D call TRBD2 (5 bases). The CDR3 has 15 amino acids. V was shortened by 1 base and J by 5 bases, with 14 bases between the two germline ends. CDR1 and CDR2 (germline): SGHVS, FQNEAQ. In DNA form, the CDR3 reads TGTGCCAGCAGCTTAGAACTAGTAGGCTGGGAGACCCAGTACTTC. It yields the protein CASSLELVGWETQYF.

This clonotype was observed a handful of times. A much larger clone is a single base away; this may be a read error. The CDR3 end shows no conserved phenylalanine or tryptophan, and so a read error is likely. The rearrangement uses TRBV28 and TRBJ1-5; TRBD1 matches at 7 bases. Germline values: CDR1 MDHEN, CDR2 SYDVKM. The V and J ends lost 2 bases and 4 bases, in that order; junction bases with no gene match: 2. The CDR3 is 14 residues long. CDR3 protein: CASSLRQGNQPQHL. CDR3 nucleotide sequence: TGTGCCAGCAGTTTAAGACAGGGAAATCAGCCCCAGCATCTT.

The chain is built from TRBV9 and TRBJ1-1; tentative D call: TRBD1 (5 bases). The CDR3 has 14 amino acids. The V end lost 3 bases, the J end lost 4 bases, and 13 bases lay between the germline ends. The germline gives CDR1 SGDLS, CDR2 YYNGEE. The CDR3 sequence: CASSAVQGRTEAFF. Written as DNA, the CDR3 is TGTGCCAGCAGCGCAGTCCAGGGACGCACTGAAGCTTTCTTT.

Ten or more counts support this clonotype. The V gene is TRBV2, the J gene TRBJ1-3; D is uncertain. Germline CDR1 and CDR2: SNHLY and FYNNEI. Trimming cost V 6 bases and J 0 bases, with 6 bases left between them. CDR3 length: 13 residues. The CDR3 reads CASSASSGNTIYF. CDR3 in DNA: TGTGCCAGCAGCGCTAGCTCTGGAAACACCATATATTTT.

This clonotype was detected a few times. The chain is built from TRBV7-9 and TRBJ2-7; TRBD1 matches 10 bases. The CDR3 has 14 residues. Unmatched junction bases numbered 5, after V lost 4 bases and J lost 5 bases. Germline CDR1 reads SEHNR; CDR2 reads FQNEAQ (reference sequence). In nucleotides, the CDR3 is TGTGCCAGCAGCTCAAATGGGACAGGGGACGAGCAGTACTTC. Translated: CASSSNGTGDEQYF. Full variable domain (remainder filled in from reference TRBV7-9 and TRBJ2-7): DTGVSQNPRHKITKRGQNVTFRCDPISEHNRLYWYRQTLGQGPEFLTYFQNEAQLEKSRLLSDRFSAERPKGSFSTLEIQRTEQGDSAMYLCASSSNGTGDEQYFGPGTRLTVT.

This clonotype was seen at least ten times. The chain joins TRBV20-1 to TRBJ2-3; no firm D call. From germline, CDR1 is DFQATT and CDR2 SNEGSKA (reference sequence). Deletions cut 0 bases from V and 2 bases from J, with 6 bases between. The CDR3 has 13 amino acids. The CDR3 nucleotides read TGCAGTGCTAGAGAGGTCCCCACAGATACGCAGTATTTT. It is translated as CSAREVPTDTQYF.

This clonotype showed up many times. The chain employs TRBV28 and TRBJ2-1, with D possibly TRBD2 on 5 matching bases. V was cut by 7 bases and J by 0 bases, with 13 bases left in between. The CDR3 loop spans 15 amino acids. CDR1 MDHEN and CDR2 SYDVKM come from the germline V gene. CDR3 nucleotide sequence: TGTGCCAGCACGGAGGACTCGAGCTCCTACAATGAGCAGTTCTTC. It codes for CASTEDSSSYNEQFF.

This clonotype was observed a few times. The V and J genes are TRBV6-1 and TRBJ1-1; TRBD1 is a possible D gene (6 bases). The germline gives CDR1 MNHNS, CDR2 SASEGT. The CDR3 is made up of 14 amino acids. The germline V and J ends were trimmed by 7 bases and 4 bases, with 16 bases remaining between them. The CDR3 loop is CASTSRGSSTEAFF. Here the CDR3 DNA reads TGTGCCAGCACCTCAAGGGGGTCGAGCACTGAAGCTTTCTTT.

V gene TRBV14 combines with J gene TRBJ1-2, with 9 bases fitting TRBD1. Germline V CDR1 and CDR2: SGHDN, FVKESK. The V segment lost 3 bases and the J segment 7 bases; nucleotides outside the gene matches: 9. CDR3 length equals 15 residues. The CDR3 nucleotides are TGTGCCAGCAGCCAGATGGACAGGGGTTTGGTTGGCTACACCTTC. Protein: CASSQMDRGLVGYTF.

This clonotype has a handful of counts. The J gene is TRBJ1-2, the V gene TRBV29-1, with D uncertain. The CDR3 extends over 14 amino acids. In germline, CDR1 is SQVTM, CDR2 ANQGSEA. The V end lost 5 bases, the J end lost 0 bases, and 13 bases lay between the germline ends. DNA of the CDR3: TGCAGCGTTCTTAACAGATACCCTAACTATGGCTACACCTTC. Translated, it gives CSVLNRYPNYGYTF. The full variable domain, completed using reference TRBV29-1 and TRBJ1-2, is SAVISQKPSRDICQRGTSLTIQCQVDSQVTMMFWYRQQPGQSLTLIATANQGSEATYESGFVIDKFPISRPNLTFSTLTVSNMSPEDSSIYLCSVLNRYPNYGYTFGSGTRLTVV.

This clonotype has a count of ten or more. For the CDR3, the DNA is TGCAGTGCCCAAGGGGGACTAGCGGGAGATACGCAGTATTTT. This encodes CSAQGGLAGDTQYF. The chain employs TRBV20-1 and TRBJ2-3; 12 bases line up with TRBD2. The germline gives CDR1 DFQATT, CDR2 SNEGSKA (reference sequence). This CDR3 spans 14 amino acids. The ends lost 6 bases at V and 5 bases at J; junction bases unmatched: 6.

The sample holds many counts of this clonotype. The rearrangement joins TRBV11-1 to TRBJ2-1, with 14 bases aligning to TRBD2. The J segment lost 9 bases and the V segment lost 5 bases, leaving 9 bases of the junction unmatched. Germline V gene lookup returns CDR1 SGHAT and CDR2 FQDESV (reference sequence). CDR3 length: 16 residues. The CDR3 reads CASSPRTSGRQSEQFF. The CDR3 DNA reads TGTGCCAGCAGCCCTAGGACTAGCGGGAGGCAATCTGAGCAGTTCTTC.

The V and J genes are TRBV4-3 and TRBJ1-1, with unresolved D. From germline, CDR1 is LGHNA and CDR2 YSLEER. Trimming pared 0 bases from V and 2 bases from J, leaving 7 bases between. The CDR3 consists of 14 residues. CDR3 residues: CASSQEGPNTEAFF. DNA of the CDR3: TGCGCCAGCAGCCAAGAAGGGCCAAACACTGAAGCTTTCTTT.

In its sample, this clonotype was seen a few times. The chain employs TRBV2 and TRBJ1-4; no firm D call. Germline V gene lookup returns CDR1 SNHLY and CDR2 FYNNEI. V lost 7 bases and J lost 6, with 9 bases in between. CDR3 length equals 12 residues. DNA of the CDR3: TGTGCCAGCAAGGAGGTTGATGAAAAACTGTTTTTT. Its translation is CASKEVDEKLFF.

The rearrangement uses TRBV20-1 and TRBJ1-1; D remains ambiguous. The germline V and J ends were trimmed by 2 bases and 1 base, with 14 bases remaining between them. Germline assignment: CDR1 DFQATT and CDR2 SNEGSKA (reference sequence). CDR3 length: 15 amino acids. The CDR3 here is CSARTPGRTNTEAFF. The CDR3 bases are TGCAGTGCTAGAACCCCCGGGAGGACGAACACTGAAGCTTTCTTT.

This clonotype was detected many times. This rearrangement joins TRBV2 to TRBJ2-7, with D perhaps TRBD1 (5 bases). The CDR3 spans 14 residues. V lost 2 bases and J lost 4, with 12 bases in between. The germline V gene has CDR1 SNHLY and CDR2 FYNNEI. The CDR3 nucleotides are TGTGCCAGCAGTGAAACGGCAGGGCCATACGAGCAGTACTTC. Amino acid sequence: CASSETAGPYEQYF.

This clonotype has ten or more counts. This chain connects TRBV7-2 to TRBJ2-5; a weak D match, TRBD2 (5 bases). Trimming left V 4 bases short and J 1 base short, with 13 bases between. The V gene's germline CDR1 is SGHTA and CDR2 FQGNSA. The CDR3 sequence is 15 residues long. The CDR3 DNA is TGTGCCAGCAGCTACGACCGGGATACCCAAGAGACCCAGTACTTC. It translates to CASSYDRDTQETQYF.

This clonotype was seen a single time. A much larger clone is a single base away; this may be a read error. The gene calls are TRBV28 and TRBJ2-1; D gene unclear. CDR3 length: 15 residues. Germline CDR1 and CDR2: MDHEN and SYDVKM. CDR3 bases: TGTGCCGGCAGTTTCCCTACGAAGGGCAACAATGAGCAGTTCTTC. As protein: CAGSFPTKGNNEQFF. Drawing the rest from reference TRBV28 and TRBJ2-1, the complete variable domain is DVKVTQSSRYLVKRTGEKVFLECVQDMDHENMFWYRQDPGLGLRLIYFSYDVKMKEKGDIPEGYSVSREKKERFSLILESASTNQTSMYLCAGSFPTKGNNEQFFGPGTRLTVL.

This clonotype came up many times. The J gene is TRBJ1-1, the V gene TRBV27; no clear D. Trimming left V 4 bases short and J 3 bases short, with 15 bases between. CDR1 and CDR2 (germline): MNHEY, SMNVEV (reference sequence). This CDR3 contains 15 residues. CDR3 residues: CASSWAGSRDTEAFF. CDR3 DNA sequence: TGTGCCAGCAGTTGGGCAGGCTCACGAGACACTGAAGCTTTCTTT.

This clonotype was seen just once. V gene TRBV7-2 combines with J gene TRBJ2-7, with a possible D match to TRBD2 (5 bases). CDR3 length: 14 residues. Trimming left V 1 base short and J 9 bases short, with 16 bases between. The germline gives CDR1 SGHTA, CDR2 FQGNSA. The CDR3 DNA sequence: TGTGCCAGCAGCTTAGACATACTCATGAGCGGGCAGTACTTC. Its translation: CASSLDILMSGQYF.

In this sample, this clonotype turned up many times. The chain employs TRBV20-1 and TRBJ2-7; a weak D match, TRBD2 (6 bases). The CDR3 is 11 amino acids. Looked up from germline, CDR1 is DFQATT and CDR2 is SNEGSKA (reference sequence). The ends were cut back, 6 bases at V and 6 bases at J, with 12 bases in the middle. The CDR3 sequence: CSASKEGEQYF. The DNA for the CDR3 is TGCAGTGCGAGCAAGGAGGGCGAGCAGTACTTC.

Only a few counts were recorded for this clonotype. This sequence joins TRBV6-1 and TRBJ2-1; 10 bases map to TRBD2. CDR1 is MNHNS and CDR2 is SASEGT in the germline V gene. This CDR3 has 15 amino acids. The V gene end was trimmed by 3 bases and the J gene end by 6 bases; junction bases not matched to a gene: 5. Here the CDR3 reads CASSDRASGSNEQFF. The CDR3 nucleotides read TGTGCCAGCAGTGACCGGGCTAGCGGGAGCAATGAGCAGTTCTTC.

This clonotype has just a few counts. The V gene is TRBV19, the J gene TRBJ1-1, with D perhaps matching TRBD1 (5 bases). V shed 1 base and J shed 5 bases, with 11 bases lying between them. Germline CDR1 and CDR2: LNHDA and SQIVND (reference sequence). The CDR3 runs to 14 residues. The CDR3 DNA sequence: TGTGCCAGTAGTATAGCCTATCGGGGGACTGAAGCTTTCTTT. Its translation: CASSIAYRGTEAFF.

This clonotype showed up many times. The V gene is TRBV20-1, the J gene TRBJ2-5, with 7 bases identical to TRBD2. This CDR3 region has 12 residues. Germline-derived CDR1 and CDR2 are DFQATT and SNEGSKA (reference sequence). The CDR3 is CSAKRGQETQYF. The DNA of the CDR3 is TGCAGCGCAAAGCGGGGCCAAGAGACCCAGTACTTC.

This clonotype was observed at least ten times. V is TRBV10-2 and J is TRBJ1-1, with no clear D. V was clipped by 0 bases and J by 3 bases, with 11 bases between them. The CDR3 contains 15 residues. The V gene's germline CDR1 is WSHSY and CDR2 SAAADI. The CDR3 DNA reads TGCGCCAGCAGTGAGTCGGGCCTGGTTGACACTGAAGCTTTCTTT. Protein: CASSESGLVDTEAFF.

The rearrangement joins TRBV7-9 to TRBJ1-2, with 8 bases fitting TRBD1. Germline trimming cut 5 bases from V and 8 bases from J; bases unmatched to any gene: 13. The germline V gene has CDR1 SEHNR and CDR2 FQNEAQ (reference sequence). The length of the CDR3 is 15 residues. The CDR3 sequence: CASSRDMTGADGYTF. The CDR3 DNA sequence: TGTGCCAGCAGCCGGGACATGACAGGGGCTGACGGCTACACCTTC.

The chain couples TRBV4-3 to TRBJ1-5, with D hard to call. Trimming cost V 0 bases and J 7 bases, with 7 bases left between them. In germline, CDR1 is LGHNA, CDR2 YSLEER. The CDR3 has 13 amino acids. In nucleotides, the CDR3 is TGCGCCAGCAGCCAAGAAATCCAACAGCCCCAGCATTTT. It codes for CASSQEIQQPQHF.

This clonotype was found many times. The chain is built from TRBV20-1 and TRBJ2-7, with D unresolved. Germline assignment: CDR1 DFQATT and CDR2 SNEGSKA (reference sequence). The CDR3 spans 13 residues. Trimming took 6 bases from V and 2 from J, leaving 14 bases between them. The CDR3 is CSAANIDPYEQYF. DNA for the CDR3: TGCAGTGCAGCCAATATCGATCCCTACGAGCAGTACTTC.